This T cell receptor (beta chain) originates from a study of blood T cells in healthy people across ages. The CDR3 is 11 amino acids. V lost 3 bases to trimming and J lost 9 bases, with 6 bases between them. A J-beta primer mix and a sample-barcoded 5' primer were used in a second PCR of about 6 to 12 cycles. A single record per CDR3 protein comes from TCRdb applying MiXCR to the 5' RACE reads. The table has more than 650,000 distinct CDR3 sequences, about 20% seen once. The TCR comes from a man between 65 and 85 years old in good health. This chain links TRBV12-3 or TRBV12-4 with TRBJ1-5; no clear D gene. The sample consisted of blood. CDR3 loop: CASSFGAPQHF. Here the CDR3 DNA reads TGTGCCAGCAGTTTTGGAGCGCCCCAGCATTTT.